One and the same sample provided the 7 T cell receptor beta chains below, sequenced in a study of beta chain features in type 1 diabetes. General study points: Shorter TCRB CDR3s, moderately but significantly so, were found in Type 1 diabetes patients in all four CD4+ subsets.

No antigens are known for them. The sequenced template was cDNA made from the entire isolated RNA. Sequenced by immunoSEQ multiplex PCR; TCRdb stores in-frame clones only, minus some. Here the sample spans about 160,000 clones, 8% to 8.5% being singletons. Sequencing was carried out using central memory CD4+ T cells from blood. These TCRs come from a woman between 18 and 29 years old with type 1 diabetes.

This clone was picked up a small number of times. This sequence joins TRBV7-2 and TRBJ2-1; D gene uncertain. Germline values: CDR1 SGHTA, CDR2 FQGNSA. The CDR3 runs 14 residues. V shed 3 bases and J shed 1 base, with 7 bases lying between them. This CDR3 reads CASSLAVSYNEQFF. The CDR3 DNA follows: TGTGCCAGCAGCTTGGCGGTTTCCTACAATGAGCAGTTCTTC. The full variable domain, completed using reference TRBV7-2 and TRBJ2-1, is GAGVSQSPSNKVTEKGKDVELRCDPISGHTALYWYRQSLGQGLEFLIYFQGNSAPDKSGLPSDRFSAERTGGSVSTLTIQRTQQEDSAVYLCASSLAVSYNEQFFGPGTRLTVL.

This clone was seen ten or more times. The J gene is TRBJ2-5, the V gene TRBV14, with 7 bases fitting TRBD1. The junction had 3 bases not matched to a gene; V was cut back by 4 bases and J by 7 bases. The CDR3 spans 12 residues. Germline loops: CDR1 SGHDN, CDR2 FVKESK. The CDR3 region is CASSLPGGTQYF. The CDR3 DNA is TGTGCCAGCAGCCTACCAGGGGGGACCCAGTACTTC.

The chain is built from TRBV28 and TRBJ1-2; a weak D match, TRBD1 (5 bases). Per the germline V gene, CDR1 is MDHEN and CDR2 is SYDVKM. Trimming pared 2 bases from V and 7 bases from J, leaving 14 bases between. The CDR3 is 14 residues long. For the CDR3, the DNA is TGTGCCAGCAGTTTAGGGGCAGGGTCTATTGGCTACACCTTC. Its translation: CASSLGAGSIGYTF.

This clone has only a few counts. The CDR3: CASRTGLPETQYF. CDR3 nucleotides: TGTGCCAGCAGAACGGGACTTCCGGAGACCCAGTACTTC. This sequence joins TRBV28 and TRBJ2-5, with D possibly TRBD2 on 6 matching bases. There are 13 residues in the CDR3. Germline V gene lookup returns CDR1 MDHEN and CDR2 SYDVKM. V was pared by 6 bases and J by 5 bases, with 13 bases between.

The chain is built from TRBV5-1 and TRBJ2-1; tentatively, D is TRBD2 (6 bases). V was clipped by 0 bases and J by 2 bases, with 12 bases between them. This CDR3 comprises 16 residues. Per germline, CDR1 SGHRS and CDR2 YFSETQ. CDR3 in DNA: TGCGCCAGCAGCTTGGGGGGGGTCGGGACCTACAATGAGCAGTTCTTC. Translated: CASSLGGVGTYNEQFF.

This chain joins TRBV7-2 and TRBJ1-5; tentative D call: TRBD1 (5 bases). V lost 5 bases, J lost 4 bases, and 15 bases lay in between. The CDR3 runs 15 residues. CDR1 and CDR2 from the germline V gene are SGHTA and FQGNSA. CDR3 nucleotides: TGTGCCAGCAGCGCCAGGGCCTGGTATAATCAGCCCCAGCATTTT. Translation gives CASSARAWYNQPQHF.

This clone was seen a handful of times. CDR3 sequence: CASSQSGQGNTEAFF. The CDR3 nucleotides are TGCGCCAGCAGCCAAAGCGGACAGGGGAACACTGAAGCTTTCTTT. The chain links TRBV4-1 to TRBJ1-1, with 8 bases that match TRBD1. Germline V gene lookup returns CDR1 MGHRA and CDR2 YSYEKL. The J segment lost 1 base and the V segment lost 2 bases, leaving 3 bases of the junction unmatched. The CDR3 has 15 residues.